A single sample is the source of the 27 T cell receptor beta chains below, sequenced in a study of CD8 T cells in Susac syndrome. Reverse transcription of 0.5 to 1 ug RNA was performed with random hexamers. Each CDR3 protein gets one entry after TCRdb re-called the immunoSEQ multiplex PCR reads with MiXCR. The table has 100,000 to 150,000 distinct CDR3 sequences, around 96% seen once. Sequencing was done on a sample of CD8+ T cells from PBMCs. The receptors were gathered from a human donor with Susac syndrome.

This chain links TRBV5-1 with TRBJ2-3; TRBD1 agrees at 8 bases. With 3 bases clipped from V and 2 bases from J, the junction kept 5 bases outside the gene matches. Germline V gene sequence: CDR1 SGHRS, CDR2 YFSETQ. The CDR3 runs 15 residues. The CDR3 sequence: CASSSRQGNTDTQYF. CDR3 nucleotide sequence: TGCGCCAGCAGCTCAAGACAGGGGAACACAGATACGCAGTATTTT. The whole variable domain, filled in from reference TRBV5-1 and TRBJ2-3, reads KAGVTQTPRYLIKTRGQQVTLSCSPISGHRSVSWYQQTPGQGLQFLFEYFSETQRNKGNFPGRFSGRQFSNSRSEMNVSTLELGDSALYLCASSSRQGNTDTQYFGPGTRLTVL.

The chain employs TRBV20-1 and TRBJ2-1; 8 bases match TRBD2. The CDR3 covers 15 residues. The trim removed 0 bases at V and 6 bases at J, leaving 7 bases unmatched. CDR1 is DFQATT and CDR2 is SNEGSKA in the germline V gene (reference sequence). CDR3 in DNA: TGCAGTGCTAGAGATACCGGGACTAGTATCAATGAGCAGTTCTTC. As protein: CSARDTGTSINEQFF.

The chain recombines TRBV29-1 with TRBJ2-7; TRBD1 matches 8 bases. The ends lost 7 bases at V and 2 bases at J; junction bases unmatched: 4. The CDR3 extends over 12 amino acids. Germline V gene sequence: CDR1 SQVTM, CDR2 ANQGSEA. CDR3: CSALQGAYEQYF. The CDR3 bases are TGCAGCGCGTTACAGGGGGCCTACGAGCAGTACTTC.

The V gene is TRBV7-8, the J gene TRBJ2-7, with D uncertain. CDR1 is SGHVS and CDR2 is FQNEAQ in the germline V gene. V was trimmed by 4 bases and J by 6 bases, leaving 16 bases between them. This CDR3 has 14 residues. The CDR3 nucleotides are TGTGCCAGCAGCTCCGCGACGTTGACTTCCGAGCAGTACTTC. It encodes CASSSATLTSEQYF.

The V call is TRBV15, the J call TRBJ2-6; D unresolved. This CDR3 has 14 amino acids. The V end lost 3 bases, the J end lost 3 bases, and 6 bases lay between the germline ends. Germline assignment: CDR1 LNHNV and CDR2 YYDKDF (reference sequence). The CDR3 DNA reads as TGTGCCACCAGCAGGCGGAATGGGGCCAACGTCCTGACTTTC. Protein sequence: CATSRRNGANVLTF.

The chain has TRBV6-1 and TRBJ1-5, with 8 bases lining up with TRBD1. Losses at the gene ends were 4 bases for V and 0 bases for J; bases not matched to a gene: 14. The CDR3 length is 19 residues. Looked up from germline, CDR1 is MNHNS and CDR2 is SASEGT. The CDR3 DNA follows: TGTGCCAGCAGTGTTGAGGGACAGGTAGGGTCCGATAGCAATCAGCCCCAGCATTTT. It translates to CASSVEGQVGSDSNQPQHF.

The chain's CDR3 is CASSLKLGRYGYTF. CDR3 DNA: TGTGCCAGCAGTTTAAAGTTGGGACGCTATGGCTACACCTTC. The chain uses TRBV12-3 or TRBV12-4 and TRBJ1-2; possible D gene TRBD1, 5 bases. The CDR3 length is 14 residues. V lost 2 bases and J lost 4, with 11 bases in between.

V is TRBV6-2 or TRBV6-3 and J is TRBJ2-3; D might be TRBD2 (7 bases). The CDR3 extends over 14 amino acids. CDR1 is MNHEY and CDR2 is SVGEGT in the germline V gene. Trimming pared 9 bases from V and 4 bases from J, leaving 17 bases between. The CDR3 is CASHPAGAPDTQYF. CDR3 DNA sequence: TGTGCCAGTCACCCCGCGGGGGCCCCAGATACGCAGTATTTT.

A single count supports this clonotype. V is TRBV7-8 and J is TRBJ1-2, with TRBD1 matching 7 bases. Germline CDR1 is SGHVS and CDR2 is FQNEAQ. The trim removed 2 bases at V and 0 bases at J, leaving 6 bases unmatched. The CDR3 contains 16 residues. CDR3 sequence: CASSLLGDSTNYGYTF. CDR3 bases: TGTGCCAGCAGCTTATTGGGGGACAGCACTAACTATGGCTACACCTTC.

Worth noting for this clonotype: At one boundary the junction diverges from the germline segment, which might be a read error. This chain links TRBV7-7 with TRBJ1-1; no reliable D call. Germline CDR1 and CDR2: SSHAT and FNYEAQ (reference sequence). The length of the CDR3 is 13 residues. CDR3 loop: CASSPDTNTEAFF. The CDR3 region has the DNA TGTGCTAGCAGCCCAGATACGAACACTGAAGCTTTCTTT.

A word on this clonotype: Because the CDR3's place on the DNA is in doubt, the DNA is left out and the CDR3 is given as listed by TCRdb. The V gene is TRBV9, the J gene TRBJ2-7; the table's D call of TRBD2 was not tested on the DNA. The CDR3 numbers 13 amino acids, ends counted. Germline V CDR1 and CDR2: SGDLS, YYNGEE. The CDR3 spells CASSAWGDGSLYF.

The CDR3 DNA is TGTGCCAGCAGTTACTCCGAGGAGAACACTGAAGCTTTCTTT. It codes for CASSYSEENTEAFF. The chain couples TRBV6-5 to TRBJ1-1; D call uncertain. This CDR3 spans 14 amino acids. Germline lookup yields CDR1 MNHEY and CDR2 SVGAGI. Trimming left V 0 bases short and J 1 base short, with 6 bases between.

This chain joins TRBV20-1 and TRBJ2-1; 10 positions agree with TRBD1. V shed 5 bases, J shed 8 bases, and the junction held 12 bases outside the gene matches. Germline-derived CDR1 and CDR2 are DFQATT and SNEGSKA (reference sequence). This CDR3 is built from 15 residues. CDR3 region: CSAWYGTGDFHEQFF. CDR3 bases: TGCAGTGCTTGGTACGGGACAGGGGATTTCCATGAGCAGTTCTTC.

The chain carries TRBV20-1 and TRBJ2-1; the match to TRBD1 covers 9 bases. The CDR3 totals 14 residues. V was clipped by 3 bases and J by 9 bases; unmatched bases: 9. Germline CDR1 and CDR2: DFQATT and SNEGSKA (reference sequence). CDR3 sequence (DNA): TGCAGTGCTAGCCGGGGGACAGGGTTTGGTGAGCAGTTCTTC. Translated, it gives CSASRGTGFGEQFF.

The V gene is TRBV19, the J gene TRBJ1-2, with D possibly matching TRBD1 (5 bases). CDR3 size: 12 residues. The germline gives CDR1 LNHDA, CDR2 SQIVND (reference sequence). Trimming cost V 6 bases and J 2 bases, with 7 bases left between them. The DNA of the CDR3 is TGTGCCAGTAGGACAGAGAACTATGGCTACACCTTC. Translating it yields CASRTENYGYTF.

The chain joins TRBV20-1 to TRBJ1-2, with a weak D call TRBD1 (5 bases). The CDR3 runs to 13 residues. The germline gives CDR1 DFQATT, CDR2 SNEGSKA (reference sequence). Between the trimmed V and J ends, which lost 0 bases and 6 bases, there was a span of 11 bases. The CDR3 DNA follows: TGCAGTGCTAGAGAAGCAGGGATCCATGGCTACACCTTC. Translation gives CSAREAGIHGYTF.

This chain uses TRBV7-8 with TRBJ2-1, with D possibly being TRBD2 (5 bases). Trimming stripped 5 bases from V and 0 bases from J, with 17 bases between. Germline CDR1 SGHVS, CDR2 FQNEAQ. The CDR3 totals 17 residues. Here the CDR3 DNA reads TGTGCCAGCAGCCTCGCTCTAAGCGGCAGCTCCTACAATGAGCAGTTCTTC. Protein sequence: CASSLALSGSSYNEQFF.

CDR3 nucleotides: TGTGCCAGCTCAGGGCCTACCTACGAGCAGTACTTC. The encoded protein is CASSGPTYEQYF. V and J are TRBV13 and TRBJ2-7, with D possibly TRBD1 on 5 matching bases. Between the trimmed V and J ends, which lost 8 bases and 2 bases, there was a span of 10 bases. The CDR3 is made up of 12 amino acids. The germline V gene has CDR1 PRHDT and CDR2 FYEKMQ (reference sequence).

This clonotype was seen more than once but under ten times. This sequence joins TRBV11-1 and TRBJ2-7; 8 bases agree with TRBD1. J was trimmed by 4 bases and V by 4 bases; bases with no gene match: 3. The V gene's germline CDR1 is SGHAT and CDR2 FQDESV (reference sequence). The CDR3 consists of 13 residues. This chain's CDR3 is CASSSRQGYEQYF. The CDR3 bases are TGTGCCAGCAGCTCTAGACAGGGGTACGAGCAGTACTTC.

The chain links TRBV27 to TRBJ1-5, with 7 bases aligning to TRBD1. Trimming removed 6 bases from V and 5 bases from J; junction bases left unmatched: 7. Germline V CDR1 and CDR2: MNHEY, SMNVEV (reference sequence). The CDR3 consists of 14 residues. The DNA for the CDR3 is TGTGCCAGCAGCCACAGGGGAGGTGATCAGCCCCAGCATTTT. It specifies CASSHRGGDQPQHF.

The chain joins TRBV14 to TRBJ2-1; TRBD1 is a possible D gene (6 bases). The CDR3 runs 13 residues. V lost 0 bases and J 9 bases, leaving 9 bases between the germline ends. CDR1 and CDR2 (germline): SGHDN, FVKESK. For the CDR3, the DNA is TGTGCCAGCAGCCAAGATGTCAGGGGTGAGCAGTTCTTC. Translated: CASSQDVRGEQFF.

The rearrangement joins TRBV7-3 to TRBJ2-1, with D perhaps being TRBD1 or TRBD2 (6 bases each). The CDR3 is 16 residues long. The germline V gene encodes CDR1 SGHTA and CDR2 FQGTGA. The ends were cut back, 5 bases at V and 0 bases at J, with 14 bases in the middle. CDR3 coding DNA: TGTGCCAGCAGCGACATAGCGGACAGCTCCTACAATGAGCAGTTCTTC. Translating it yields CASSDIADSSYNEQFF.

The chain recombines TRBV4-1 with TRBJ2-7, with D hard to call. The length of the CDR3 is 15 residues. V dropped 0 bases and J dropped 4 bases, with 13 bases sitting between them. Germline CDR1 is MGHRA and CDR2 is YSYEKL. The CDR3 nucleotides are TGCGCCAGCAGCCAAGATTCGGGCGGATCTTACGAGCAGTACTTC. Encoded protein: CASSQDSGGSYEQYF.

V usage is TRBV12-3 or TRBV12-4 and J usage is TRBJ1-5, with 7 bases identical to TRBD1. This CDR3 has 20 residues. The J segment lost 5 bases and the V segment lost 3 bases, leaving 22 bases of the junction unmatched. The CDR3 sequence is CASSFVLLNRGGGGDQPQHF. The CDR3 DNA reads as TGTGCCAGCAGTTTCGTCCTTCTGAACAGGGGAGGCGGGGGCGATCAGCCCCAGCATTTT.

The V and J genes are TRBV12-3 or TRBV12-4 and TRBJ1-1, with a tentative D call TRBD1 (6 bases). The V end lost 5 bases, the J end lost 3 bases, and 13 bases lay between the germline ends. This CDR3 spans 14 amino acids. CDR3 DNA sequence: TGTGCCAGCAGTCGCCTCCAGGGGTACACTGAAGCTTTCTTT. It is translated as CASSRLQGYTEAFF.

The CDR3 sequence: CASSLVASGYEQYF. The CDR3 nucleotides are TGTGCCAGCAGTTTAGTGGCTAGCGGGTACGAGCAGTACTTC. The V call is TRBV12-3 or TRBV12-4, the J call TRBJ2-7; 8 bases are a match to TRBD2. The ends lost 1 base at V and 4 bases at J; junction bases unmatched: 3. There are 14 residues in the CDR3.

The chain employs TRBV4-1 and TRBJ1-2; TRBD1 matches at 8 bases. In germline, CDR1 is MGHRA, CDR2 YSYEKL. The CDR3 is made up of 16 amino acids. With 1 base clipped from V and 4 bases from J, the junction kept 8 bases outside the gene matches. CDR3 sequence reads: CASSQVPTGASYGYTF. DNA of the CDR3: TGCGCCAGCAGCCAAGTTCCGACAGGGGCAAGCTATGGCTACACCTTC.